A selection of T cell receptor beta chains follows, all from one sample in a study of shared clonotypes between healthy human individuals. Produced via immunoSEQ multiplex PCR; TCRdb's table is partial and in-frame only. In the table there are 2 million or so clones, just under 95% of which are singletons. Sequencing was done on a sample of naive CD8+ T cells sorted from blood. These receptors were taken from a man aged 18 to 29 in good health. Each CDR3 is given with its conserved first and last residue. The order of the fields is CDR3 length, clone size, V gene, J gene, D gene, CDR3 DNA, CDR3 protein. D genes are given only for firm matches. Clone size appears in some rows only: once, few, many, or a class for an expanded clone.

>15|NA|TRBV6-5|TRBJ2-7|NA
TGTGCCAGCAGTTACCGTCGGCTAGCGAGCTACGAGCAGTACTTC
CASSYRRLASYEQYF
>15|NA|TRBV9|TRBJ2-7|NA
TGTGCCAGCAGCGTAGCAGGGCCAGGGAGCTACGAGCAGTACTTC
CASSVAGPGSYEQYF
>13|NA|TRBV19|TRBJ1-1|NA
TGTGCCAGTAGTATAGATCTGGAGGCGGAAGCTTTCTTT
CASSIDLEAEAFF
>14|NA|TRBV7-9|TRBJ1-4|NA
TGTGCCAGCAGCTTGGGGGGGACCAATGAAAAACTGTTTTTT
CASSLGGTNEKLFF
>13|NA|TRBV19|TRBJ2-7|TRBD1
TGTGCCAGTAGTAACCGACAGGGCTACGAGCAGTACTTC
CASSNRQGYEQYF
>11|NA|TRBV29-1|TRBJ1-1|TRBD1
TGCAGCGTTGAGGACAGGGGTGAAGCTTTCTTT
CSVEDRGEAFF
>15|NA|TRBV27|TRBJ2-5|NA
TGTGCCAGCAGTCCCCTTATAGGACCCCAAGAGACCCAGTACTTC
CASSPLIGPQETQYF
>17|NA|TRBV5-1|TRBJ2-5|TRBD2
TGCGCCAGCAGCTTGGGGGGAATAGCGGGTTTGCAAGAGACCCAGTACTTC
CASSLGGIAGLQETQYF
>15|once|TRBV6-5|TRBJ1-2|TRBD1
TGTGCCAGCACACCGGGACAGGGGTGGGCATATGGCTACACCTTC
CASTPGQGWAYGYTF
>18|once|TRBV19|TRBJ1-1|TRBD1
TGTGCCAGTAGTATAGCGAGACAAACCGGACAGGGGAACACTGAAGCTTTCTTT
CASSIARQTGQGNTEAFF